This entry lists 7 T cell receptor beta chains sequenced from one sample in a study of metastatic and nonmetastatic thyroid tumors. TCRdb re-called clones from the PCR reads using MiXCR. The table records about 90,000 clones, approximately 9% of them present only once. Every patient underwent thyroid surgery untreated. Source material: blood. The receptor set was obtained from a female donor with papillary thyroid cancer or a benign thyroid nodule (not recorded which). Some clones in this sample may be carry-over from other donors' samples.

This clone was counted many times. This chain connects TRBV12-3 or TRBV12-4 to TRBJ2-7, with a possible D match to TRBD2 (5 bases). This CDR3 has 15 amino acids. V was shortened by 2 bases and J by 0 bases, with 11 bases between the two germline ends. DNA of the CDR3: TGTGCCAGCAGTTTAATTGGCGGGCCCTCCTACGAGCAGTACTTC. This gives the protein CASSLIGGPSYEQYF.

The gene calls are TRBV30 and TRBJ2-3, with D possibly called TRBD1 or TRBD2 (5 bases each). The CDR3 extends over 12 amino acids. Germline values: CDR1 GTSNPN, CDR2 SVGIG (reference sequence). Trimming pared 4 bases from V and 6 bases from J, leaving 11 bases between. The CDR3: CAWKGTGDTQYF. CDR3 in DNA: TGTGCCTGGAAAGGGACGGGCGATACGCAGTATTTT.

The table lists this clone with many counts. The rearrangement joins TRBV30 to TRBJ1-1; tentatively, D is TRBD1 (6 bases). This CDR3 spans 10 amino acids. Germline assignment: CDR1 GTSNPN and CDR2 SVGIG (reference sequence). Trimming took off 8 bases at V and 5 bases at J, with 9 bases between the two ends. The CDR3 sequence: CAGGVTEAFF. In nucleotides, the CDR3 is TGTGCCGGGGGCGTAACTGAAGCTTTCTTT.

This clone was seen more than once but under ten times. This CDR3 is missing its conserved last phenylalanine or tryptophan, likely due to a read error. The rearrangement links TRBV19 to TRBJ1-5; D might be TRBD1 (5 bases). Germline CDR1 LNHDA, CDR2 SQIVND (reference sequence). V dropped 4 bases and J dropped 0 bases, with 16 bases sitting between them. The length of the CDR3 is 17 residues. The CDR3 region has the DNA TGTGCCAGTAGTAAGGGGTGGAGGCTATATAGCAATCAGCCCCAGCATTCT. As protein: CASSKGWRLYSNQPQHS.

In this sample, this clone turned up a few times. The chain carries TRBV7-3 and TRBJ1-1; 9 bases are shared with TRBD1. Germline values: CDR1 SGHTA, CDR2 FQGTGA. The CDR3 has 16 amino acids. V was pared by 2 bases and J by 4 bases, with 8 bases of the junction left unmatched. CDR3 in amino acids: CASSLAGQGGITEAFF. CDR3 nucleotides: TGTGCCAGCAGCTTAGCGGGACAGGGAGGTATCACTGAAGCTTTCTTT.

At least ten counts were recorded for this clone. This chain joins TRBV6-1 and TRBJ2-1; D is undetermined. Trimming stripped 4 bases from V and 9 bases from J, with 16 bases between. Germline V gene lookup returns CDR1 MNHNS and CDR2 SASEGT. The CDR3 has 14 amino acids. The CDR3 DNA is TGTGCCAGCAGTGGGTTCCAACTGTTAGGTGAGCAGTTCTTC. Residues: CASSGFQLLGEQFF.

This clone was counted only a few times. The chain carries TRBV20-1 and TRBJ2-4; a possible D gene is TRBD1 (5 bases). The CDR3 is 15 amino acids. CDR1 and CDR2 (germline): DFQATT, SNEGSKA (reference sequence). With 6 bases removed from V and 0 bases from J, the gap between germline ends came to 15 bases. The CDR3 DNA reads TGCAGTGCCAGAAGACAGAACCTAGCCAAAAACATTCAGTACTTC. This gives the protein CSARRQNLAKNIQYF.